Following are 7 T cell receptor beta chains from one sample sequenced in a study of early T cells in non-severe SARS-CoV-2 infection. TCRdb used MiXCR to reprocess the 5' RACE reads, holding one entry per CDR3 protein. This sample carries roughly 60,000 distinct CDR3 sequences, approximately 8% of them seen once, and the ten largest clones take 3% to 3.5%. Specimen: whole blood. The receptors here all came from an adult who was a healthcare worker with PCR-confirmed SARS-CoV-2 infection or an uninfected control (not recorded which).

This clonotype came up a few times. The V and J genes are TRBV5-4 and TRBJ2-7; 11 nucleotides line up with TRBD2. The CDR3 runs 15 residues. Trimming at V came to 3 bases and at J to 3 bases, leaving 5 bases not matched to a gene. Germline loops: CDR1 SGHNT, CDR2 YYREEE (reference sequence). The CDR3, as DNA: TGTGCCAGCAGCTGGGGACTAGCGGAAAACTACGAGCAGTACTTC. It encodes CASSWGLAENYEQYF.

CDR3 bases: TGCAGCGTTCAGGGGGCAGTCCTGAACACTGAAGCTTTCTTT. This encodes CSVQGAVLNTEAFF. The chain couples TRBV29-1 to TRBJ1-1; TRBD1 matches at 8 bases. Germline V gene sequence: CDR1 SQVTM, CDR2 ANQGSEA. V lost 5 bases to trimming and J lost 0 bases; unmatched junction nucleotides: 5. This CDR3 is 14 amino acids long. The full variable domain, with the rest looked up from reference TRBV29-1 and TRBJ1-1, is SAVISQKPSRDICQRGTSLTIQCQVDSQVTMMFWYRQQPGQSLTLIATANQGSEATYESGFVIDKFPISRPNLTFSTLTVSNMSPEDSSIYLCSVQGAVLNTEAFFGQGTRLTVV.

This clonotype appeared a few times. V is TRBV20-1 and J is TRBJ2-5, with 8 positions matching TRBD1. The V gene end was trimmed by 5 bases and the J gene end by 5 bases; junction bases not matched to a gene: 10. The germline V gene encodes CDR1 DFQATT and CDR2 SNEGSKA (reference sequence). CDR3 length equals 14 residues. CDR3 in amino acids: CSAGVDRGGETQYF. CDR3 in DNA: TGCAGTGCTGGAGTTGACAGGGGTGGCGAGACCCAGTACTTC.

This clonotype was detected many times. CDR3 loop: CASSKDGGLKRHTEAFF. As DNA, the CDR3 is TGTGCCAGCAGCAAAGACGGGGGGCTAAAAAGGCACACTGAAGCTTTCTTT. The gene calls are TRBV21-1 and TRBJ1-1; TRBD1 is taken as the D call from the table, unchecked against the DNA. TRBV21-1 is listed as a pseudogene. This CDR3 region has 17 residues.

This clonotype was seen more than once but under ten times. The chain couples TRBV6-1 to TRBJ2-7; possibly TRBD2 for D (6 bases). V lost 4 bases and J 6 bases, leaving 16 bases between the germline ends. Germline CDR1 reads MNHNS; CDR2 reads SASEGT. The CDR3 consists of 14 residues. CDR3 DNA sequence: TGTGCCAGCAGTGTCCCCGGGACTGGTATCGAGCAGTACTTC. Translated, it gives CASSVPGTGIEQYF.

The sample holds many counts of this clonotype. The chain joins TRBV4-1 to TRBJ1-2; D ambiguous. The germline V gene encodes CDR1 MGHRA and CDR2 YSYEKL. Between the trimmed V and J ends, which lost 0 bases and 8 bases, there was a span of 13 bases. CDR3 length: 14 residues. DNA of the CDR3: TGCGCCAGCAGCCAAGACTTGACCACCCGCGGCTACACCTTC. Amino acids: CASSQDLTTRGYTF.

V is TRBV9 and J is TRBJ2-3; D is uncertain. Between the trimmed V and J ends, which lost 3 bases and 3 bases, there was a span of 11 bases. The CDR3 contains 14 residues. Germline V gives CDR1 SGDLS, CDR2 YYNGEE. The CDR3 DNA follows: TGTGCCAGCAGCGGATCCTCGAGGACAGATACGCAGTATTTT. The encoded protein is CASSGSSRTDTQYF.